Listed here is a single T cell receptor beta chain. No antigen is known for it. This sample is part of a study of cytomegalovirus exposure and HLA in healthy donors. Vbeta (60) and Jbeta (13) primers were used in the PCR. TCRdb's table, derived via immunoSEQ multiplex PCR, lists solely in-frame clones and lacks some. Of 76,000 or so clones detected, around 80% appear once; the ten largest clones hold about 2.5%. General study points: Evidence from a later analysis indicated that most CMV-associated TCR beta chains looked HLA-restricted. Some V segments (TRBV6-2 and TRBV6-3 among them) were excluded as indistinguishable.

J gave up 0 bases and V 6 bases, and 6 bases lay outside the gene matches. The CDR3 is 15 amino acids. In germline, CDR1 is MGHDK, CDR2 SYGVNS. The donors, nominally healthy at sampling, likely had unrecorded immune exposures. The sample comprised PBMCs. The source of this sequence is a man under 40 in good health and CMV-seronegative. V usage is TRBV25-1 and J usage is TRBJ2-3, with 7 bases matching TRBD1. CDR3 loop: CASSVPTGSTDTQYF. The CDR3 DNA follows: TGTGCCAGCAGCGTCCCGACAGGGAGCACAGATACGCAGTATTTT.